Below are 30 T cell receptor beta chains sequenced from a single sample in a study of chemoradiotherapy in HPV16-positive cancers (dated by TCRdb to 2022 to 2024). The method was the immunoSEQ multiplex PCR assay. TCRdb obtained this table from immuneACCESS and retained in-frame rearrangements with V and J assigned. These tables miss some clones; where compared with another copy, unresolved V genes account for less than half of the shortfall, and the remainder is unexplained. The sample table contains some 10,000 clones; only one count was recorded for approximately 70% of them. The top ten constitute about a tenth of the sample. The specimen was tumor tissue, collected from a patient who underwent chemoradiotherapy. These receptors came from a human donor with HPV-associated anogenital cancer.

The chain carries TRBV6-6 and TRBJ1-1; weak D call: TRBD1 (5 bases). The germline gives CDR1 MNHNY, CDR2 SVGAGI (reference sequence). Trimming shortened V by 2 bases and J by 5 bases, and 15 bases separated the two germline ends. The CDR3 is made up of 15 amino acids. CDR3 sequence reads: CASSYPQGGDTEAFF. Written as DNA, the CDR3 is TGTGCCAGCAGTTACCCCCAGGGAGGAGATACTGAAGCTTTCTTT.

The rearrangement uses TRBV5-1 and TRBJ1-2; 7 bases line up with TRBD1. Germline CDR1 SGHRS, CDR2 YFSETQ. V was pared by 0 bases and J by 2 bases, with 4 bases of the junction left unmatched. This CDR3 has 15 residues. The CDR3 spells CASSLGAGGNYGYTF. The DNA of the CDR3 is TGCGCCAGCAGCTTGGGGGCAGGGGGGAACTATGGCTACACCTTC.

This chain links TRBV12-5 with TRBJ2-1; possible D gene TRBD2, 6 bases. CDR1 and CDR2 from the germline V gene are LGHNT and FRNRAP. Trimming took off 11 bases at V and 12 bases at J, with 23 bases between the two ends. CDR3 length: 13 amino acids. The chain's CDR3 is CASWDWGRGGQFF. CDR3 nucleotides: TGTGCTTCCTGGGACTGGGGTCGAGGTGGGCAGTTCTTC.

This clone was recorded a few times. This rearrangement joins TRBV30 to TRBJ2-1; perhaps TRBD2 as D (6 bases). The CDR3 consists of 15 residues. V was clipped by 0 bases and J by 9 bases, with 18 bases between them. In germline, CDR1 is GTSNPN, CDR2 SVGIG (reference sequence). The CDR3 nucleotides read TGTGCCTGGAGTGTACGGGCAGGGAGGCATACTGAGCAGTTCTTC. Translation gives CAWSVRAGRHTEQFF.

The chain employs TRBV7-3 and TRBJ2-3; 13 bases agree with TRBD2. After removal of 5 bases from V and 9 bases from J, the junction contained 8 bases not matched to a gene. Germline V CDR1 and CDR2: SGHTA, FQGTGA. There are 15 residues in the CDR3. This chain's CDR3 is CASSPQGLAGDTQYF. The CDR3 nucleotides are TGTGCCAGCAGCCCCCAAGGACTAGCGGGGGACACGCAGTATTTT.

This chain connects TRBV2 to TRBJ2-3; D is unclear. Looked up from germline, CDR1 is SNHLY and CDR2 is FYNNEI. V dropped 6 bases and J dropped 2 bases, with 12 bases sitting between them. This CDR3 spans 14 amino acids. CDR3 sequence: CASSREYNTDTQYF. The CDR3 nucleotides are TGTGCCAGCAGCCGTGAGTACAACACAGATACGCAGTATTTT.

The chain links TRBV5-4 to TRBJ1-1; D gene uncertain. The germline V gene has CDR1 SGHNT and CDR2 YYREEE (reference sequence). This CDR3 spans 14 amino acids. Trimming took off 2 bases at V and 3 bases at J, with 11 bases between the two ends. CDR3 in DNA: TGTGCCAGCAGCTTTTTGGTTCTCGACACTGAAGCTTTCTTT. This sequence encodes CASSFLVLDTEAFF.

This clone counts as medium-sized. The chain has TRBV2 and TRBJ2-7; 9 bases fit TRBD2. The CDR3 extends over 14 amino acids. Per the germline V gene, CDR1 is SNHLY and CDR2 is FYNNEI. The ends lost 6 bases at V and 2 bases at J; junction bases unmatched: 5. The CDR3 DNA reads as TGTGCCAGCAGGAAGGCTAGCGGGACCTACGAGCAGTACTTC. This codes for CASRKASGTYEQYF.

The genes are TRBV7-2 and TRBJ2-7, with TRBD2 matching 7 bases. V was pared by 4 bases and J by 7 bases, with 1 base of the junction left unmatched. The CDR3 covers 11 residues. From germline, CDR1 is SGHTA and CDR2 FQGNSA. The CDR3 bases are TGTGCCAGCAGCTCAGCGGGGGAGCAGTACTTC. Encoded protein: CASSSAGEQYF.

The CDR3 DNA sequence: TGCGCCAGCAGCTTGGGGGCAGGGGGTTTTCTGGTTGGCTACACCTTC. The encoded protein is CASSLGAGGFLVGYTF. The chain recombines TRBV5-1 with TRBJ1-2, with TRBD1 identical over 7 bases. CDR1 SGHRS and CDR2 YFSETQ come from the germline V gene. Losses at the gene ends were 0 bases for V and 7 bases for J; bases not matched to a gene: 12. The CDR3 extends over 16 amino acids.

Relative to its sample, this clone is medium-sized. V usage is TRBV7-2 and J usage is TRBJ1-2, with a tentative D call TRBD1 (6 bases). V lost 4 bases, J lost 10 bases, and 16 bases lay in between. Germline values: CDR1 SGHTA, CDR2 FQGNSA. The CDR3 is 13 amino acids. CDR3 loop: CASSSTTGSLYTF. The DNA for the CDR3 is TGTGCCAGCAGCTCGACGACAGGCTCCCTCTACACCTTC.

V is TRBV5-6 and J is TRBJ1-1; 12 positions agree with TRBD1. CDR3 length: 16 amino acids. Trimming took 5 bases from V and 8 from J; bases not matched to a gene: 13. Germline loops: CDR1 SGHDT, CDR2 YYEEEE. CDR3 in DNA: TGTGCCAGCAGTTATGAGTCGGGACAGGGGGCTCGGGAAGCTTTCTTT. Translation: CASSYESGQGAREAFF.

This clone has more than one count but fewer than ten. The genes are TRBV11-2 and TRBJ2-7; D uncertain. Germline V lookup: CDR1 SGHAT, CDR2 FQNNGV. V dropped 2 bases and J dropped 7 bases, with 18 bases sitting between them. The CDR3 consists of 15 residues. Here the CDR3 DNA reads TGTGCCAGCAGCTTAATTGGACCCCCGCTGGGGGAGCAGTACTTC. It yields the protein CASSLIGPPLGEQYF.

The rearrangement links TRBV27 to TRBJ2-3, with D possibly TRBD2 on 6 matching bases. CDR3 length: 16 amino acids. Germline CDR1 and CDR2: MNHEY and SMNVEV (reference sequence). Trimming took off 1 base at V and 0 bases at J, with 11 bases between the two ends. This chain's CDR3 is CASSLLAGSSTDTQYF. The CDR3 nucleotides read TGTGCCAGCAGTTTATTGGCGGGGTCTAGCACAGATACGCAGTATTTT.

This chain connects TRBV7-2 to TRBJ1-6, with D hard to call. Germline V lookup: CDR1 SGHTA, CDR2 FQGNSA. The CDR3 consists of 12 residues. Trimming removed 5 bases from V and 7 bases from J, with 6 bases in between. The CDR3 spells CASSLQNSPLHF. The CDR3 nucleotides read TGTGCCAGCAGCCTACAGAATTCACCCCTCCACTTT.

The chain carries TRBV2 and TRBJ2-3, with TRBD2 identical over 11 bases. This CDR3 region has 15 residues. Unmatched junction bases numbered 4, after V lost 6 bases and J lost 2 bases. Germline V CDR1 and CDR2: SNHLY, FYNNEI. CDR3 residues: CASSGSGRATDTQYF. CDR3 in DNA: TGTGCCAGCAGCGGTAGCGGGAGGGCCACAGATACGCAGTATTTT.

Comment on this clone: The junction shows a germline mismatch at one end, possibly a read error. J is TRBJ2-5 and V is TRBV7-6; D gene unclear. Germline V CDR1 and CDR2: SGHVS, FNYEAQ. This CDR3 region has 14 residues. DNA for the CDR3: TGTGCTAGCAGCTTAGCAGGCGTCCAAGAGACCCAGTACTTC. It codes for CASSLAGVQETQYF.

The CDR3 sequence is CASSWGTANTEAFF. CDR3 DNA: TGTGCCAGCAGCTGGGGGACAGCCAACACTGAAGCTTTCTTT. The chain couples TRBV7-7 to TRBJ1-1; 7 bases fit TRBD1. The V and J ends lost 4 bases and 2 bases, in that order; junction bases with no gene match: 4. The CDR3 is 14 residues long. In germline, CDR1 is SSHAT, CDR2 FNYEAQ (reference sequence).

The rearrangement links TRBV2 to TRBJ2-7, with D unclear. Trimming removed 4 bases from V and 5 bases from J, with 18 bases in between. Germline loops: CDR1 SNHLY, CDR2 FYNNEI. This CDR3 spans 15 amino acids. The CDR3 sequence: CASSVSSFFGDEQYF. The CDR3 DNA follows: TGTGCCAGCAGTGTATCGAGCTTCTTTGGGGACGAGCAGTACTTC.

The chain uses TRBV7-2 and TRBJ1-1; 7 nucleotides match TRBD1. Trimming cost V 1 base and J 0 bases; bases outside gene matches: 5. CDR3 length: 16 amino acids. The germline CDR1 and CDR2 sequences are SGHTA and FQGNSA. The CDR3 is CASSLDSGTVNTEAFF. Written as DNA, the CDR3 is TGTGCCAGCAGCTTAGACTCCGGGACAGTGAACACTGAAGCTTTCTTT.

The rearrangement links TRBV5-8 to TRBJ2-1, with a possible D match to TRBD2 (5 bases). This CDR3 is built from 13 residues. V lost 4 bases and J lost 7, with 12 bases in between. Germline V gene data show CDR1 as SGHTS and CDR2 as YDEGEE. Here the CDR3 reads CASSIGLANEQFF. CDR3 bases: TGTGCCAGCAGCATCGGACTCGCAAATGAGCAGTTCTTC.

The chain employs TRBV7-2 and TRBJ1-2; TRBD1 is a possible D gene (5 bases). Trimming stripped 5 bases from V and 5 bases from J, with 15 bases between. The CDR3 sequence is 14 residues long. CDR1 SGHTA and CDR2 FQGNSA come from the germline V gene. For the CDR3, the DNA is TGTGCCAGCAGCCAAGGGGCTGGGGATTATGGCTACACCTTC. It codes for CASSQGAGDYGYTF.

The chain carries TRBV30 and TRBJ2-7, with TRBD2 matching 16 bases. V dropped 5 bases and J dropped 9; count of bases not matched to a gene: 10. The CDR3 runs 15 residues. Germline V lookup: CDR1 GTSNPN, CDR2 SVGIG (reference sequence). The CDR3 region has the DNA TGTGCCTGGGAGCGAAAGGGACTAGCGGGGGGGCGGCAGTACTTC. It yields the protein CAWERKGLAGGRQYF.

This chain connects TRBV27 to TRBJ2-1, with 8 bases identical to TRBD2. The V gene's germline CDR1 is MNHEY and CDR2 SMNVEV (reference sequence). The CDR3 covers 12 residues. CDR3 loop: CAATSEPNEQFF. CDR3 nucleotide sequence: TGTGCTGCGACTAGCGAACCAAATGAGCAGTTCTTC.

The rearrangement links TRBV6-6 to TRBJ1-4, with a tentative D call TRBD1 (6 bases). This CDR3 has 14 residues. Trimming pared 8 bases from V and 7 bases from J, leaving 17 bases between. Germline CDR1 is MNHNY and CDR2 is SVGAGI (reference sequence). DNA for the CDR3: TGTGCCAGCGGTGTTGGGGGGGCGGGTGAAAAACTGTTTTTT. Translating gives CASGVGGAGEKLFF.

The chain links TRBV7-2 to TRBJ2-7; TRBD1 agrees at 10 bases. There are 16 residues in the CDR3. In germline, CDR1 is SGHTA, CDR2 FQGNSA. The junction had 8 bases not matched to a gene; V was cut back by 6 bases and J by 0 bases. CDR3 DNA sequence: TGTGCCAGCAGTTTAACTGGACAGGGGGGCTCCTACGAGCAGTACTTC. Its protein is CASSLTGQGGSYEQYF.

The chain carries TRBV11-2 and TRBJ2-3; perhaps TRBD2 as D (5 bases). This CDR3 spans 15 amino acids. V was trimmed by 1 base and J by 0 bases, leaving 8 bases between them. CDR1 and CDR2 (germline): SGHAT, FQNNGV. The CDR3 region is CASSLGGQSTDTQYF. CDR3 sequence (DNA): TGTGCCAGCAGCTTAGGAGGGCAAAGCACAGATACGCAGTATTTT. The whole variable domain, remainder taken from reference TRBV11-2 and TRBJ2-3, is EAGVAQSPRYKIIEKRQSVAFWCNPISGHATLYWYQQILGQGPKLLIQFQNNGVVDDSQLPKDRFSAERLKGVDSTLKIQPAKLEDSAVYLCASSLGGQSTDTQYFGPGTRLTVL.

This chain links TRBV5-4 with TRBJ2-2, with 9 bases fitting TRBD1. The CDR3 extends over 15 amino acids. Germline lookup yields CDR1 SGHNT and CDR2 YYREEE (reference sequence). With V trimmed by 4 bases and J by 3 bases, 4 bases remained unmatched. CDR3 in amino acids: CASSLDRGDTGELFF. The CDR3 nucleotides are TGTGCCAGCAGCCTGGACAGGGGTGACACCGGGGAGCTGTTTTTT.

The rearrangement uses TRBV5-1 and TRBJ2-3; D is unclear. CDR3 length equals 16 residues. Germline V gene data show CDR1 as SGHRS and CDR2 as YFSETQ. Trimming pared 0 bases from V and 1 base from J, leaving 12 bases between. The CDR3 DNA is TGCGCCAGCAGCTTGGGTGGGGAAATCGGCACAGATACGCAGTATTTT. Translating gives CASSLGGEIGTDTQYF.

CDR3 region: CAWSVGGTGYREQYF. DNA of the CDR3: TGTGCCTGGAGTGTAGGGGGGACAGGGTATCGGGAGCAGTACTTC. The J gene is TRBJ2-7, the V gene TRBV30, with 9 positions matching TRBD1. Trimming at V came to 0 bases and at J to 7 bases, leaving 10 bases not matched to a gene. The CDR3 extends over 15 amino acids. CDR1 GTSNPN and CDR2 SVGIG come from the germline V gene (reference sequence).